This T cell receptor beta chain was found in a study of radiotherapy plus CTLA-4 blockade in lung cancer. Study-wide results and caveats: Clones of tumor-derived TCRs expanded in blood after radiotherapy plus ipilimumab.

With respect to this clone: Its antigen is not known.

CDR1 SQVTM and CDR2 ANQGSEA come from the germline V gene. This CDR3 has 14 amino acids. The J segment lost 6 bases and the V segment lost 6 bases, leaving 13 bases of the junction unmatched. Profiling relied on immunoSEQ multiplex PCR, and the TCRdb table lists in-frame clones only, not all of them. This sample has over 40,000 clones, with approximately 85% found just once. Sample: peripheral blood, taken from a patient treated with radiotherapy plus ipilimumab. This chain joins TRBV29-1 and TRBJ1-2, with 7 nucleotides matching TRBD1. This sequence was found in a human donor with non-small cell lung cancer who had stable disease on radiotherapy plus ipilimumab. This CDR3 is CSVGDRADRNGYTF. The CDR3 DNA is TGCAGCGTGGGTGACAGGGCGGATCGGAATGGCTACACCTTC.